The clone carrying this T cell receptor beta chain was seen ten or more times. Antigen: not known. Time point defined: newly diagnosed GD, antithyroid drugs for less than 3 months. From RNA extracted from PBMCs, the TCR library was made. V gave up 4 bases and J gave up 0 bases; unmatched junction bases: 3. The germline V gene encodes CDR1 SGHAT and CDR2 FQNNGV. This CDR3 is 15 amino acids long. The sample belongs to a study of regulatory T cells in long-lasting Graves disease. The study's findings and limits: TRBV28, TRBJ1-2 and TRBJ2-5 emerged as the favored segments in persistent disease.

Investigators prepared the TCR beta libraries by applying iRepertoire HTBI primers and Arm-PCR of CDR3 regions. One entry per CDR3 protein results from TCRdb running MiXCR on the multiplex PCR reads. This table has 580,000 or so distinct CDR3 sequences, about 16% appearing once. The data also belong to a second study, concerning T cells in Graves' hyperthyroidism and ophthalmopathy.

Sequenced here: peripheral blood mononuclear cells (PBMCs), sampled at new diagnosis, from a patient treated with antithyroid drugs. The receptor's source is a man between 18 and 29 years old with Graves disease. The J gene is TRBJ2-7, the V gene TRBV11-2; TRBD2 aligns across 10 bases. The CDR3: CASSSLAGSSYEQYF. The DNA for the CDR3 is TGTGCCAGCAGCTCACTAGCGGGAAGCTCCTACGAGCAGTACTTC.